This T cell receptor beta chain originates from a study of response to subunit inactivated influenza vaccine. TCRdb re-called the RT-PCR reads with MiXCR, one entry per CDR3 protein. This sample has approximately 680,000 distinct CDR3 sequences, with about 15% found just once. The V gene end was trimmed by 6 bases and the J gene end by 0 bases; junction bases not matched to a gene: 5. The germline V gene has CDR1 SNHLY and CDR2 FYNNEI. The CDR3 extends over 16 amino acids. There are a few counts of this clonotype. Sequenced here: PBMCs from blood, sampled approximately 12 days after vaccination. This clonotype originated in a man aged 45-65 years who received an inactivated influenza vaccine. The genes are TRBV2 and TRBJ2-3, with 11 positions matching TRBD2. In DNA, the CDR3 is TGTGCCAGCAGCAACCGACTAGCGGGGAGCACAGATACGCAGTATTTT. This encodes CASSNRLAGSTDTQYF.